These 22 T cell receptor beta chains were sequenced from one sample in a study of PD-1 blockade in classical Hodgkin lymphoma. Profiling relied on immunoSEQ multiplex PCR, and the TCRdb table lists in-frame clones only, not all of them. The sample records approximately 4,100 clones, 71% being singletons. Relapses following autologous stem cell transplantation were seen in all patients, with brentuximab vedotin exposure varying. This material consisted of peripheral blood mononuclear cells (PBMCs), taken at baseline. All receptors come from a human donor with classical Hodgkin lymphoma.

The genes are TRBV5-1 and TRBJ2-1, with D possibly TRBD2 on 6 matching bases. Germline CDR1 and CDR2: SGHRS and YFSETQ. The CDR3 covers 12 residues. V lost 4 bases and J lost 13, with 15 bases in between. CDR3 amino acids: CASSPGLIPQFF. Written as DNA, the CDR3 is TGCGCCAGCAGCCCGGGACTTATACCACAGTTCTTC. Supplemented by reference TRBV5-1 and TRBJ2-1, the full variable domain reads KAGVTQTPRYLIKTRGQQVTLSCSPISGHRSVSWYQQTPGQGLQFLFEYFSETQRNKGNFPGRFSGRQFSNSRSEMNVSTLELGDSALYLCASSPGLIPQFFGPGTRLTVL.

Note on this clone: Other DNA sequences in the sample encode the same CDR3. The chain recombines TRBV28 with TRBJ2-2; unclear D gene. The CDR3 is 14 residues long. Germline V gives CDR1 MDHEN, CDR2 SYDVKM. V dropped 6 bases and J dropped 1 base, with 9 bases sitting between them. CDR3 nucleotide sequence: TGTGCCAGCAGACCAGACGGGAACACCGGGGAGCTGTTTTTT. Amino acid sequence: CASRPDGNTGELFF.

This rearrangement joins TRBV9 to TRBJ2-1; 14 nucleotides align to TRBD2. There are 14 residues in the CDR3. Trimming cost V 4 bases and J 14 bases; bases outside gene matches: 8. The germline CDR1 and CDR2 sequences are SGDLS and YYNGEE. In nucleotides, the CDR3 is TGTGCCAGCAGCCCGGGACTAGCGGGAGTGGGCGAGTTCTTC. It specifies CASSPGLAGVGEFF.

V gene TRBV7-2 combines with J gene TRBJ2-6; either TRBD1 or TRBD2 may fit D (6 bases each). Per the germline V gene, CDR1 is SGHTA and CDR2 is FQGNSA. Trimming pared 8 bases from V and 0 bases from J, leaving 14 bases between. The CDR3 runs 16 residues. As DNA, the CDR3 is TGTGCCAGCCTTTCGGGGGCTGGCTCTGGGGCCAACGTCCTGACTTTC. As protein: CASLSGAGSGANVLTF.

This rearrangement joins TRBV14 to TRBJ2-1; 11 nucleotides align to TRBD2. CDR3 length: 16 amino acids. CDR1 and CDR2 (germline): SGHDN, FVKESK. J lost 10 bases, V lost 5 bases, and 13 bases had no gene match. The CDR3 loop is CASSIGALAGVWEQFF. The DNA for the CDR3 is TGTGCCAGCAGCATAGGAGCACTAGCGGGAGTTTGGGAGCAGTTCTTC. The whole variable domain, filled in from reference TRBV14 and TRBJ2-1, reads EAGVTQFPSHSVIEKGQTVTLRCDPISGHDNLYWYRRVMGKEIKFLLHFVKESKQDESGMPNNRFLAERTGGTYSTLKVQPAELEDSGVYFCASSIGALAGVWEQFFGPGTRLTVL.

This clone was detected only a few times. The CDR3, as DNA: TGTGCCAGCAGCTCGGACTATTCCCTCTCCTACGAGCAGTACTTC. As protein: CASSSDYSLSYEQYF. This chain uses TRBV7-9 with TRBJ2-7; D is possibly TRBD2 (6 bases). Trimming left V 4 bases short and J 0 bases short, with 13 bases between. The CDR3 consists of 15 residues. Per germline, CDR1 SEHNR and CDR2 FQNEAQ (reference sequence).

The DNA for the CDR3 is TGTGCCAGCAGGAAATTGGACGATACGCAGTATTTT. Protein sequence: CASRKLDDTQYF. J is TRBJ2-3 and V is TRBV7-2; D is uncertain. The V and J ends lost 6 bases and 6 bases respectively, with 10 bases between them. Germline lookup yields CDR1 SGHTA and CDR2 FQGNSA. The CDR3 runs to 12 residues. Combining the CDR3 with reference TRBV7-2 and TRBJ2-3 gives the whole variable domain GAGVSQSPSNKVTEKGKDVELRCDPISGHTALYWYRQSLGQGLEFLIYFQGNSAPDKSGLPSDRFSAERTGGSVSTLTIQRTQQEDSAVYLCASRKLDDTQYFGPGTRLTVL.

The J gene is TRBJ1-4, the V gene TRBV7-9; D remains ambiguous. CDR1 SEHNR and CDR2 FQNEAQ come from the germline V gene (reference sequence). The CDR3 runs 17 residues. The ends were cut back, 5 bases at V and 8 bases at J, with 24 bases in the middle. CDR3 in amino acids: CASSTRTGPQGSEKLFF. CDR3 coding DNA: TGTGCCAGCAGCACCCGGACCGGGCCACAAGGGTCCGAAAAACTGTTTTTT.

V gene TRBV5-5 combines with J gene TRBJ1-2; D is perhaps TRBD1 (5 bases). Germline CDR1 SGHKS, CDR2 YYEKEE (reference sequence). Trimming pared 4 bases from V and 8 bases from J, leaving 21 bases between. The CDR3 extends over 15 amino acids. The CDR3 reads CASSRENTDRMGYTF. CDR3 DNA: TGTGCCAGCAGCAGAGAAAATACCGACAGAATGGGCTACACCTTC.

The chain uses TRBV5-1 and TRBJ2-7, with a possible D match to TRBD2 (5 bases). The V and J ends lost 7 bases and 5 bases respectively, with 22 bases between them. The V gene's germline CDR1 is SGHRS and CDR2 YFSETQ. The CDR3 has 15 residues. This CDR3 reads CASSLNGALANEQYF. The CDR3 nucleotides are TGCGCCAGCTCCCTAAACGGAGCTTTAGCGAACGAGCAGTACTTC.

V is TRBV4-3 and J is TRBJ1-5, with D hard to call. The V and J ends lost 0 bases and 7 bases respectively, with 19 bases between them. Germline CDR1 and CDR2: LGHNA and YSLEER. CDR3 length: 17 amino acids. CDR3 in amino acids: CASSQDYKRAGGQPQHF. CDR3 DNA sequence: TGCGCCAGCAGCCAAGATTATAAGCGGGCAGGAGGGCAGCCCCAGCATTTT.

V is TRBV6-5 and J is TRBJ2-5; 8 nucleotides match TRBD1. Per the germline V gene, CDR1 is MNHEY and CDR2 is SVGAGI. J lost 2 bases, V lost 2 bases, and 4 bases had no gene match. There are 15 residues in the CDR3. For the CDR3, the DNA is TGTGCCAGCAGTTACGGACAGGGTAATCAAGAGACCCAGTACTTC. Protein sequence: CASSYGQGNQETQYF.

This clone was recorded only once. V and J are TRBV9 and TRBJ1-1; 7 bases fit TRBD1. The CDR3 runs to 16 residues. The V segment lost 4 bases and the J segment 0 bases; nucleotides outside the gene matches: 9. CDR1 and CDR2 from the germline V gene are SGDLS and YYNGEE. The CDR3 region has the DNA TGTGCCAGCAGCTATCGGGAGGGACAGTTGAACACTGAAGCTTTCTTT. This sequence encodes CASSYREGQLNTEAFF. Together with reference TRBV9 and TRBJ1-1, the CDR3 gives the full variable domain: DSGVTQTPKHLITATGQRVTLRCSPRSGDLSVYWYQQSLDQGLQFLIQYYNGEERAKGNILERFSAQQFPDLHSELNLSSLELGDSALYFCASSYREGQLNTEAFFGQGTRLTVV.

V and J are TRBV19 and TRBJ2-5; 14 bases line up with TRBD2. V lost 7 bases, J lost 4 bases, and 11 bases stayed unmatched. CDR3 length: 17 residues. CDR1 is LNHDA, CDR2 SQIVND, per germline (reference sequence). The CDR3, as DNA: TGTGCCAGTACCAACCACAGACTAGCGGGAGGGGTAGAGACCCAGTACTTC. Protein product: CASTNHRLAGGVETQYF.

The chain is built from TRBV12-5 and TRBJ1-2; 8 bases are shared with TRBD1. Germline trimming cut 2 bases from V and 4 bases from J; bases unmatched to any gene: 3. The CDR3 covers 14 residues. Germline V gene sequence: CDR1 LGHNT, CDR2 FRNRAP. The CDR3 DNA is TGTGCTAGTGGTTTGCAGGGGGCGGGCTATGGCTACACCTTC. It is translated as CASGLQGAGYGYTF.

V gene TRBV6-5 combines with J gene TRBJ2-7, with TRBD2 identical over 12 bases. Germline V gene lookup returns CDR1 MNHEY and CDR2 SVGAGI. Losses at the gene ends were 4 bases for V and 1 base for J; bases not matched to a gene: 2. CDR3 length equals 15 residues. The CDR3 nucleotides read TGTGCCAGCAGTTTTACTAGCGGGAGGTCCTACGAGCAGTACTTC. It codes for CASSFTSGRSYEQYF.

The V gene is TRBV28, the J gene TRBJ1-2, with D tentatively TRBD1 (6 bases). This CDR3 is 14 amino acids long. Germline assignment: CDR1 MDHEN and CDR2 SYDVKM. V lost 7 bases and J lost 4, with 16 bases in between. The CDR3 spells CASTKLQGLYGYTF. For the CDR3, the DNA is TGTGCCAGCACCAAGCTACAGGGCCTCTATGGCTACACCTTC.

This sequence joins TRBV7-2 and TRBJ1-1; no clear D gene. Trimming removed 5 bases from V and 3 bases from J, with 10 bases in between. CDR1 is SGHTA and CDR2 is FQGNSA in the germline V gene. The CDR3 length is 13 residues. The CDR3, as DNA: TGTGCCAGCAGCCCCCATGGGGACACTGAAGCTTTCTTT. The encoded protein is CASSPHGDTEAFF.

V gene TRBV5-4 combines with J gene TRBJ2-5; D is unclear. This CDR3 spans 12 amino acids. Germline values: CDR1 SGHNT, CDR2 YYREEE (reference sequence). Trimming removed 3 bases at V and 1 base at J, with 4 bases between. CDR3 nucleotides: TGTGCCAGCAGCTCGAGCCAAGAGACCCAGTACTTC. This gives the protein CASSSSQETQYF. Full variable domain (remainder filled in from reference TRBV5-4 and TRBJ2-5): ETGVTQSPTHLIKTRGQQVTLRCSSQSGHNTVSWYQQALGQGPQFIFQYYREEENGRGNFPPRFSGLQFPNYSSELNVNALELDDSALYLCASSSSQETQYFGPGTRLLVL.

The chain couples TRBV7-9 to TRBJ1-5, with TRBD1 as a possible D gene (5 bases). This CDR3 spans 16 amino acids. In germline, CDR1 is SEHNR, CDR2 FQNEAQ (reference sequence). V was pared by 4 bases and J by 2 bases, with 15 bases between. The chain's CDR3 is CASSSDPGGGNQPQHF. As DNA, the CDR3 is TGTGCCAGCAGCTCAGATCCCGGGGGGGGCAATCAGCCCCAGCATTTT.

The J gene is TRBJ2-7, the V gene TRBV27; possible D gene TRBD2, 6 bases. Trimming left V 5 bases short and J 4 bases short, with 12 bases between. CDR1 is MNHEY and CDR2 is SMNVEV in the germline V gene (reference sequence). The CDR3 is made up of 13 amino acids. The CDR3: CASSIADGYEQYF. CDR3 DNA: TGTGCCAGCAGTATAGCGGACGGATACGAGCAGTACTTC.

This chain connects TRBV4-2 to TRBJ1-2, with TRBD1 identical over 7 bases. CDR1 and CDR2 from the germline V gene are LGHNA and YNFKEQ. The CDR3 consists of 14 residues. Losses at the gene ends were 3 bases for V and 4 bases for J; bases not matched to a gene: 5. CDR3 protein: CASSHEQGTYGYTF. As DNA, the CDR3 is TGTGCCAGCAGCCATGAACAGGGGACCTATGGCTACACCTTC.